These 12 T cell receptor beta chains were sequenced from one sample in a study of blood T cell repertoires in COVID-19. This table comes from immunoSEQ multiplex PCR, and its TCRdb copy is limited to in-frame clones, with some not included. The data show a few hundred thousand clones, over 75% seen once. What was sequenced was peripheral blood. These receptors all come from a man between 18 and 35 years old with active or convalescent COVID-19.

Relative to its sample, this clone is medium-sized. V gene TRBV24-1 combines with J gene TRBJ1-2, with D hard to call. Germline V gives CDR1 KGHDR, CDR2 SFDVKD. This CDR3 has 9 amino acids. The ends were cut back, 9 bases at V and 5 bases at J, with 3 bases in the middle. This chain's CDR3 is CATSYGYTF. The CDR3 bases are TGTGCCACCTCTTATGGCTACACCTTC.

The chain carries TRBV4-1 and TRBJ2-3, with 7 bases that match TRBD1. The CDR3 spans 16 residues. Germline loops: CDR1 MGHRA, CDR2 YSYEKL. With V trimmed by 3 bases and J by 4 bases, 10 bases remained unmatched. In DNA, the CDR3 is TGCGCCAGCAGCCAGAGGCCAACCACAGGGGCAGATACGCAGTATTTT. Translating it yields CASSQRPTTGADTQYF.

The chain couples TRBV19 to TRBJ2-4; 11 positions match TRBD2. This CDR3 contains 16 residues. Per the germline V gene, CDR1 is LNHDA and CDR2 is SQIVND (reference sequence). Unmatched junction bases numbered 4, after V lost 3 bases and J lost 3 bases. CDR3 sequence: CASSMGLADDKNIQYF. DNA of the CDR3: TGTGCCAGTAGTATGGGACTAGCGGATGACAAAAACATTCAGTACTTC.

The genes are TRBV9 and TRBJ2-3; 9 nucleotides match TRBD2. Trimming removed 0 bases from V and 8 bases from J; junction bases left unmatched: 4. CDR1 SGDLS and CDR2 YYNGEE come from the germline V gene. The CDR3 is made up of 14 amino acids. The CDR3 is CASSVDLAGSTQYF. CDR3 DNA: TGTGCCAGCAGCGTAGATCTAGCGGGGAGTACGCAGTATTTT.

The chain couples TRBV5-1 to TRBJ2-5; TRBD2 might be the D (7 bases). The CDR3 runs to 15 residues. With 0 bases removed from V and 5 bases from J, the gap between germline ends came to 14 bases. Germline V CDR1 and CDR2: SGHRS, YFSETQ. This chain's CDR3 is CASSLAAGAAETQYF. In DNA form, the CDR3 reads TGCGCCAGCAGCTTGGCGGCGGGGGCCGCGGAGACCCAGTACTTC.

The CDR3 region has the DNA TGTGCCACCCAACAGGGGTTCAATCAGCCCCAGCATTTT. Protein sequence: CATQQGFNQPQHF. This chain uses TRBV6-5 with TRBJ1-5; TRBD1 aligns across 7 bases. The junction had 6 bases not matched to a gene; V was cut back by 10 bases and J by 3 bases. The CDR3 is 13 amino acids. Germline V gives CDR1 MNHEY, CDR2 SVGAGI.

This sequence joins TRBV6-2 or TRBV6-3 and TRBJ2-2; 13 nucleotides agree with TRBD2. The CDR3 is 18 residues long. J lost 0 bases, V lost 2 bases, and 3 bases had no gene match. Germline CDR1 MNHEY, CDR2 SVGEGT. The CDR3 protein is CASSYGLAGETNTGELFF. The CDR3 DNA is TGTGCCAGCAGTTACGGACTAGCGGGGGAAACGAACACCGGGGAGCTGTTTTTT.

The rearrangement links TRBV21-1 to TRBJ1-2; the table's TRBD1 call for D was not verified on the DNA. TRBV21-1 is designated a pseudogene. The CDR3 spans 17 residues. This CDR3 is CASSKGPFVQGAYGYTF. In DNA form, the CDR3 reads TGTGCCAGCAGCAAAGGGCCCTTTGTGCAGGGGGCGTATGGCTACACCTTC.

The chain is built from TRBV3-1 (or the pseudogene TRBV3-2) and TRBJ2-2; D is undetermined. Trimming removed 1 base from V and 0 bases from J, with 12 bases in between. The germline gives CDR1 LGHDT, CDR2 YNNKEL (reference sequence). This CDR3 spans 17 amino acids. DNA for the CDR3: TGTGCCAGCAGCCAAGTACCCGGAGCCCCGAACACCGGGGAGCTGTTTTTT. It yields the protein CASSQVPGAPNTGELFF.

J is TRBJ1-2 and V is TRBV4-1, with D unclear. The CDR3 covers 16 residues. The ends were cut back, 1 base at V and 4 bases at J, with 16 bases in the middle. The germline V gene encodes CDR1 MGHRA and CDR2 YSYEKL. For the CDR3, the DNA is TGCGCCAGCAGCCAAGCCCAGGTTGAAGACCGCTATGGCTACACCTTC. It encodes CASSQAQVEDRYGYTF.

This chain joins TRBV2 and TRBJ2-3; possible D gene TRBD2, 5 bases. V lost 1 base and J lost 3, with 11 bases in between. Germline CDR1 SNHLY, CDR2 FYNNEI. This CDR3 region has 15 residues. CDR3 in DNA: TGTGCCAGCAGTGAAGATAGGGCGGGTACAGATACGCAGTATTTT. As protein: CASSEDRAGTDTQYF.

This chain links TRBV7-2 with TRBJ2-5, with a possible D match to TRBD2 (5 bases). The germline V and J ends were trimmed by 5 bases and 5 bases, with 21 bases remaining between them. CDR1 and CDR2 (germline): SGHTA, FQGNSA. CDR3 length: 16 residues. CDR3 in DNA: TGTGCCAGCAGCCTATCGGCGACGCGGAGGTCTGAGACCCAGTACTTC. Protein sequence: CASSLSATRRSETQYF.